The clone carrying this T cell receptor (beta chain) is labeled as medium-sized. The antigen is not known. The data were taken from a study of a mutant IDH1 vaccine in newly diagnosed glioma. Time point defined: week 23, last vaccination. Every single dose of the vaccine, 300 ug of mutant IDH1 20-mer peptide, came with topical imiquimod. The method was immunoSEQ multiplex PCR; TCRdb's version includes in-frame clones alone and lacks a portion of them. The sample holds approximately 41,000 clones, around 93% seen once. The sequenced sample was PBMCs, obtained from a glioma patient whose treatment included an IDH1 peptide vaccine. The source of this sequence is a man between 50 and 59 years old with glioma.

CDR3 amino acids: CASSPGTGFHEQFF. CDR3 sequence (DNA): TGTGCCAGCAGTCCCGGGACAGGGTTCCATGAGCAGTTCTTC. The V and J genes are TRBV7-9 and TRBJ2-1; TRBD1 aligns across 9 bases. In germline, CDR1 is SEHNR, CDR2 FQNEAQ (reference sequence). The CDR3 contains 14 residues. V lost 6 bases and J lost 8; bases outside the gene matches: 8.